The T cell receptor beta chain under discussion was sequenced for a study of metastatic and nonmetastatic thyroid tumors. This clone was observed a handful of times. No patient had received any treatment before thyroid surgery. TCRdb re-clonotyped the PCR reads through MiXCR. Of 4,500 to 6,000 clones in the sample, 28% were seen once. V was trimmed by 4 bases and J by 7 bases, leaving 20 bases between them. The CDR3 is 15 amino acids. Germline V lookup: CDR1 MNHNS, CDR2 SASEGT. The chain combines TRBV6-1 with TRBJ2-7; a weak D match, TRBD1 (5 bases). The clonotype was recovered from a female donor with papillary thyroid cancer or a benign thyroid nodule (not recorded which). Some clones in this sample may be carry-over from other donors' samples. The sample comprised adjacent normal tissue. The CDR3 here is CASSVRGNNPGEQYF. The CDR3 nucleotides read TGTGCCAGCAGTGTTAGGGGAAACAACCCCGGGGAGCAGTACTTC.